What follows describes a single TCR beta chain. Its matching antigen is unknown. The sample holds other DNA sequences that translate to the same CDR3. The data are from a study of OX40 agonist ivuxolimab in advanced cancers. Study in general: The study treated patients with ivuxolimab, an agonistic anti-OX40 (CD134) antibody.

Assay used: immunoSEQ multiplex PCR; TCRdb lists only in-frame clones, some missing. The sample has around 53,000 clones; approximately 90% are singletons. Whole-study results and caveats: Nonresponders, in some cases, also had low normalized T-cell clonal expansion.

The CDR3 is 13 residues long. The germline V gene encodes CDR1 SGHNT and CDR2 YYREEE (reference sequence). V lost 1 base and J lost 3, with 6 bases in between. The starting material was CD4+ or CD8+ T cells sorted from blood, obtained in a trial of the OX40 agonist ivuxolimab. The sequence came from an adult with an advanced solid tumor such as melanoma, head and neck, liver or kidney cancer. The chain has TRBV5-4 and TRBJ2-3, with D possibly TRBD2 on 5 matching bases. For the CDR3, the DNA is TGTGCCAGCAGCTTGCGGGGAACAGATACGCAGTATTTT. Its translation: CASSLRGTDTQYF.